The present TCR beta chain was sequenced within a study of T cells after yellow fever vaccination. TCRdb analysed the 5' RACE reads with MiXCR anew, one entry per CDR3 protein. The sample lists 250,000 to 300,000 distinct CDR3 sequences, around 4.9% occurring once. V was pared by 5 bases and J by 7 bases, with 11 bases between. Per the germline V gene, CDR1 is DFQATT and CDR2 is SNEGSKA (reference sequence). The CDR3 consists of 11 residues. A few counts support this clonotype. V and J are TRBV20-1 and TRBJ1-2, with a tentative D call TRBD1 (5 bases). The sample was CD4+ T cells sorted from PBMCs, taken on the day of the yellow fever booster vaccination. The sequence was obtained from a man aged 18 to 35 who received the YFV17D yellow fever vaccine. The CDR3 reads CSAGGQGGYTF. CDR3 DNA sequence: TGCAGTGCTGGGGGTCAAGGTGGCTACACCTTC.